The 21 T cell receptor beta chains given below trace back to one sample, sequenced in a study of regulatory T cells in long-lasting Graves disease. Regarding time point: newly diagnosed GD, antithyroid drugs for less than 3 months. Extracted PBMC RNA gave rise to the TCR library. Researchers made TCR beta libraries by using iRepertoire HTBI primers and running Arm-PCR on CDR3 regions. From the multiplex PCR reads, TCRdb called clonotypes with MiXCR, one entry per CDR3 protein. The repertoire holds under 450,000 distinct CDR3 sequences, around 15% seen once, with 20% to 25% in the top ten. Another study also made use of these data, one on T cells in Graves' hyperthyroidism and ophthalmopathy.

The sample in question was peripheral blood mononuclear cells (PBMCs), obtained at new diagnosis, from a patient treated with antithyroid drugs. These receptors came from a woman in her late teens or twenties with Graves disease.

This clonotype has a count of ten or more. V gene TRBV5-6 combines with J gene TRBJ1-2; unclear D gene. This CDR3 is 14 amino acids long. From germline, CDR1 is SGHDT and CDR2 YYEEEE. The V gene lost 3 bases and the J gene lost 5 bases, with 14 bases spanning the gap. The DNA for the CDR3 is TGTGCCAGCAGCTCTGGCAGGCCGACTTATGGCTACACCTTC. It yields the protein CASSSGRPTYGYTF.

This clonotype showed up many times. This chain connects TRBV2 to TRBJ2-4; TRBD2 is a possible D gene (6 bases). V dropped 7 bases and J dropped 1 base, with 11 bases sitting between them. Per the germline V gene, CDR1 is SNHLY and CDR2 is FYNNEI. The CDR3 sequence is 14 residues long. The CDR3 nucleotides are TGTGCCAGCAAGGAGGGATTCGCCAAAAACATTCAGTACTTC. As protein: CASKEGFAKNIQYF. The variable domain in full, with the rest retrieved from reference TRBV2 and TRBJ2-4, is EPEVTQTPSHQVTQMGQEVILRCVPISNHLYFYWYRQILGQKVEFLVSFYNNEISEKSEIFDDQFSVERPDGSNFTLKIRSTKLEDSAMYFCASKEGFAKNIQYFGAGTRLSVL.

This clonotype was seen a few times. This CDR3 is missing its conserved last phenylalanine or tryptophan, likely due to a read error. The chain uses TRBV5-1 and TRBJ1-5, with D uncertain. Germline-derived CDR1 and CDR2 are SGHRS and YFSETQ. CDR3 size: 14 residues. The V end was cut by 0 bases, the J end by 0 bases, with 4 bases between. CDR3 nucleotides: TGCGCCAGCAGCTTGGGCGGTAGCAATCAGCCCCAGCATTCT. Translation: CASSLGGSNQPQHS.

This clonotype has only a few counts. This chain links TRBV6-1 with TRBJ1-6; a weak D match, TRBD1 (5 bases). The CDR3 sequence is 13 residues long. V gave up 2 bases and J gave up 10 bases, with 9 bases separating them. The germline gives CDR1 MNHNS, CDR2 SASEGT. CDR3 amino acids: CASSEQGGSPLHF. CDR3 DNA: TGTGCCAGCAGTGAACAGGGTGGGTCACCCCTCCACTTT.

At least ten counts were recorded for this clonotype. The chain is built from TRBV12-3 or TRBV12-4 and TRBJ2-2; D possibly matches TRBD1 or TRBD2 (6 bases each). V was cut by 7 bases and J by 0 bases, with 15 bases left in between. CDR3 length equals 16 residues. In DNA, the CDR3 is TGTGCCAGCACTCCGGGGGCAGTCGCGAACACCGGGGAGCTGTTTTTT. This encodes CASTPGAVANTGELFF.

The chain links TRBV6-5 to TRBJ2-7; TRBD1 aligns across 12 bases. Per germline, CDR1 MNHEY and CDR2 SVGAGI. This CDR3 has 16 residues. J lost 5 bases, V lost 0 bases, and 5 bases had no gene match. CDR3 DNA sequence: TGTGCCAGCAGTTACTCGATAGGGACAGGGGGCGACGAGCAGTACTTC. Translating gives CASSYSIGTGGDEQYF.

This clonotype was seen repeatedly, ten times or more. The chain links TRBV3-1 to TRBJ1-2; 7 bases are a match to TRBD1. Germline V CDR1 and CDR2: LGHDT, YNNKEL (reference sequence). CDR3 length equals 14 residues. The V gene end was trimmed by 6 bases and the J gene end by 6 bases; junction bases not matched to a gene: 10. CDR3 in DNA: TGTGCCAGCAGACCCGGGACAGTCGGTCATGGCTACACCTTC. Translated: CASRPGTVGHGYTF. Full variable domain (missing parts from reference TRBV3-1 and TRBJ1-2): DTAVSQTPKYLVTQMGNDKSIKCEQNLGHDTMYWYKQDSKKFLKIMFSYNNKELIINETVPNRFSPKSPDKAHLNLHINSLELGDSAVYFCASRPGTVGHGYTFGSGTRLTVV.

About this clonotype itself: This may arise from a read error, as a much more abundant clone is one base away. The rearrangement joins TRBV7-9 to TRBJ2-1; 8 bases align to TRBD1. The germline gives CDR1 SEHNR, CDR2 FQNEAQ (reference sequence). The CDR3 loop spans 16 amino acids. J was trimmed by 3 bases and V by 4 bases; bases with no gene match: 8. CDR3 in DNA: TGTGCCAGCAGCTCCGCAGGGGGCCCAAGCTACAATGAGCAGTTCTTC. Protein product: CASSSAGGPSYNEQFF.

This clonotype was picked up many times. The V and J genes are TRBV4-1 and TRBJ2-7, with no clear D. The CDR3 runs 15 residues. CDR1 and CDR2 from the germline V gene are MGHRA and YSYEKL. The ends were cut back, 0 bases at V and 4 bases at J, with 13 bases in the middle. The CDR3 reads CASSQDGGPLYEQYF. DNA for the CDR3: TGCGCCAGCAGCCAAGATGGTGGACCCCTATACGAGCAGTACTTC.

This clonotype showed up many times. The chain joins TRBV28 to TRBJ2-7; possibly TRBD1 for D (6 bases). CDR1 and CDR2 (germline): MDHEN, SYDVKM. This CDR3 region has 15 residues. V was clipped by 6 bases and J by 2 bases, with 17 bases between them. CDR3 in DNA: TGTGCCAGCAGCGCCTTTGACAGGAGTACCTACGAGCAGTACTTC. Its translation: CASSAFDRSTYEQYF.

CDR3 loop: CASSPWTGGKGVSTYEQYF. For the CDR3, the DNA is TGTGCCAGTAGTCCCTGGACAGGGGGAAAGGGAGTCTCAACCTACGAGCAGTACTTC. The chain uses TRBV19 and TRBJ2-7, with 10 bases aligning to TRBD1. Germline V gene data show CDR1 as LNHDA and CDR2 as SQIVND (reference sequence). V lost 5 bases to trimming and J lost 2 bases; unmatched junction nucleotides: 18. The CDR3 loop spans 19 amino acids.

This chain's CDR3 is CASTRQRGPSYGELFF. The CDR3 DNA is TGTGCCAGCACCCGTCAGAGGGGGCCTTCGTATGGGGAGCTGTTTTTT. This chain uses TRBV5-4 with TRBJ2-2, with 7 positions matching TRBD1. Germline V gives CDR1 SGHNT, CDR2 YYREEE (reference sequence). V lost 6 bases, J lost 8 bases, and 16 bases stayed unmatched. The CDR3 covers 16 residues.

This clonotype occurred many times. This chain connects TRBV18 to TRBJ1-5; 8 bases agree with TRBD1. V gave up 5 bases and J gave up 4 bases; unmatched junction bases: 7. Germline assignment: CDR1 KGHSH and CDR2 LQKENI. The CDR3 runs to 15 residues. The CDR3 nucleotides are TGTGCCAGCTCAGCGACAGGGGTCTTTAATCAGCCCCAGCATTTT. The encoded protein is CASSATGVFNQPQHF.

In regard to this clonotype: One junction end does not reproduce the germline sequence, and a read error may be involved. The rearrangement joins TRBV4-1 to TRBJ2-5; a possible D gene is TRBD2 (6 bases). Germline CDR1 is MGHRA and CDR2 is YSYEKL. The length of the CDR3 is 16 residues. CDR3 coding DNA: TGCGCCGGCAGCCAGCCCGGGACTTCACCTACGGAGACCCAGTACTTC. This translates into CAGSQPGTSPTETQYF.

This clonotype was counted only a few times. The V gene is TRBV6-1, the J gene TRBJ1-2; 8 nucleotides agree with TRBD1. Unmatched junction bases numbered 13, after V lost 6 bases and J lost 4 bases. The CDR3 sequence is 16 residues long. The germline V gene encodes CDR1 MNHNS and CDR2 SASEGT. This chain's CDR3 is CASRRLSGTGAYGYTF. CDR3 in DNA: TGTGCCAGCAGGCGCCTATCCGGGACAGGCGCCTATGGCTACACCTTC.

There are many counts of this clonotype. The gene calls are TRBV2 and TRBJ2-1, with a possible D match to TRBD2 (5 bases). The CDR3 is 12 amino acids. V dropped 6 bases and J dropped 10 bases, with 13 bases sitting between them. Germline loops: CDR1 SNHLY, CDR2 FYNNEI. Here the CDR3 DNA reads TGTGCCAGCAGGATTAGCGACCCGGAGCAGTTCTTC. This sequence encodes CASRISDPEQFF.

This clonotype was seen only a few times. J is TRBJ2-5 and V is TRBV19, with D unresolved. The CDR3 extends over 15 amino acids. Between the trimmed V and J ends, which lost 1 base and 0 bases, there was a span of 9 bases. Germline CDR1 reads LNHDA; CDR2 reads SQIVND (reference sequence). CDR3 nucleotides: TGTGCCAGTAGTATAGGTGGTCGGGACCAAGAGACCCAGTACTTC. It is translated as CASSIGGRDQETQYF.

The rearrangement uses TRBV9 and TRBJ1-1; no firm D call. The CDR3 length is 13 residues. From germline, CDR1 is SGDLS and CDR2 YYNGEE. Between the trimmed V and J ends, which lost 1 base and 5 bases, there was a span of 9 bases. The CDR3 loop reads CASSVKVGTEAFF. In nucleotides, the CDR3 is TGTGCCAGCAGCGTAAAAGTGGGAACTGAAGCTTTCTTT.

In this sample, this clonotype turned up many times. The V call is TRBV11-2, the J call TRBJ2-6; no clear D gene. The V end lost 8 bases, the J end lost 0 bases, and 20 bases lay between the germline ends. This CDR3 region has 18 residues. CDR1 and CDR2 (germline): SGHAT, FQNNGV. CDR3: CASGIGPNTPSGANVLTF. The CDR3 DNA reads TGTGCCAGCGGCATCGGACCAAACACCCCCTCTGGGGCCAACGTCCTGACTTTC.

V is TRBV19 and J is TRBJ1-1, with D unresolved. Trimming removed 10 bases from V and 4 bases from J, with 16 bases in between. This CDR3 is 13 amino acids long. Per germline, CDR1 LNHDA and CDR2 SQIVND (reference sequence). CDR3 sequence reads: CATLGGTGTEAFF. For the CDR3, the DNA is TGTGCCACCCTCGGAGGTACGGGCACTGAAGCTTTCTTT.

This clonotype was picked up many times. The chain combines TRBV13 with TRBJ2-7, with 10 positions matching TRBD1. Trimming took 0 bases from V and 2 from J; bases not matched to a gene: 7. CDR1 is PRHDT, CDR2 FYEKMQ, per germline (reference sequence). The CDR3 is 17 amino acids. This chain's CDR3 is CASSLGLMDRGAYEQYF. The CDR3 nucleotides read TGTGCCAGCAGCTTAGGCCTAATGGACAGGGGGGCCTACGAGCAGTACTTC.